This T cell receptor beta chain stems from a study of blood T cell repertoires in COVID-19. Using immunoSEQ multiplex PCR, the repertoire was profiled, and TCRdb retains in-frame clones only, with some absent. The sample contains a few hundred thousand clones, approximately 86% of which appear only once. There are 18 residues in the CDR3. CDR1 and CDR2 from the germline V gene are WNHNN and SYGVQD (reference sequence). Trimming cost V 1 base and J 0 bases; bases outside gene matches: 10. The receptor was derived from a man aged 30-40 years with active or convalescent COVID-19. The sequenced material came from peripheral blood. The chain is built from TRBV10-1 and TRBJ1-1, with TRBD1 identical over 8 bases. CDR3 region: CASSEYPDRAELNTEAFF. CDR3 bases: TGCGCCAGCAGTGAGTATCCGGACAGGGCAGAATTGAACACTGAAGCTTTCTTT.